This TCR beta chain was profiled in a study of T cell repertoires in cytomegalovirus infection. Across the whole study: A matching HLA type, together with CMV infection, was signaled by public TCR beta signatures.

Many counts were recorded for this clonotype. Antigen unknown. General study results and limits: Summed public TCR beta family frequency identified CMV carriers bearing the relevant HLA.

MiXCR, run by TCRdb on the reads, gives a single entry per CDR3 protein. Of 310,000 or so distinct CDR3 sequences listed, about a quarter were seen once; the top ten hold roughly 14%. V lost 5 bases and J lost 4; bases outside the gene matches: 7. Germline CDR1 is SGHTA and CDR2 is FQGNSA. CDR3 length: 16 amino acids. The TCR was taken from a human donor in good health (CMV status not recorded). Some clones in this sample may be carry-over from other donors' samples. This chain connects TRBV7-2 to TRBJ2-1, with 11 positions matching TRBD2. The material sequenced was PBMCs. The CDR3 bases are TGTGCCAGCAGCCCTCGACTAGCGGGGTATTACAATGAGCAGTTCTTC. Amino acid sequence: CASSPRLAGYYNEQFF.